This entry is about one TCR beta chain. This CDR3 is 16 amino acids long. The germline V gene encodes CDR1 SGDLS and CDR2 YYNGEE. Trimming removed 2 bases from V and 0 bases from J, with 13 bases in between. Profiling relied on immunoSEQ multiplex PCR, and the TCRdb table lists in-frame clones only, not all of them. The profile shows roughly 250,000 clones, over 75% of them singletons. This sample is part of a study of blood T cell repertoires in COVID-19. Sequencing was performed on PBMCs or T cells enriched from blood (not recorded which). The chain joins TRBV9 to TRBJ2-3; D might be TRBD2 (6 bases). This TCR was recovered from a young woman who had recovered from COVID-19. The CDR3 sequence: CASSVDPGGSTDTQYF. CDR3 nucleotides: TGTGCCAGCAGCGTTGACCCCGGGGGTAGCACAGATACGCAGTATTTT.